This paragraph reports one T cell receptor (beta chain). What it binds is not known. The ends lost 4 bases at V and 5 bases at J; junction bases unmatched: 8. The CDR3 has 16 residues. Germline V gene sequence: CDR1 MNHGY, CDR2 SAAAGT. TCRdb reanalysed the reads using MiXCR and keeps one entry per CDR3 protein. The table records fewer than 950,000 distinct CDR3 sequences, over 25% of them present only once. The sample belongs to a study of T cell repertoires in cytomegalovirus infection. The specimen comprised cultured CD8+ T cells from PBMCs, sampled from culture after CMV antigen stimulation. The gene calls are TRBV6-8 and TRBJ2-1, with 10 nucleotides matching TRBD2. The TCR comes from a human donor in good health (CMV status not recorded). Some clones in this sample may be carry-over from other donors' samples. The CDR3 spells CASSFLAGARDNEQFF. The CDR3 coding sequence is TGTGCCAGCAGTTTCCTAGCGGGGGCTCGCGACAATGAGCAGTTCTTC.